These 2 T cell receptor beta chains were sequenced from one sample in a study of control samples from healthy donors and cancer patients. Clones were sequenced by immunoSEQ multiplex PCR, and TCRdb holds only the in-frame ones, with some missing. In the table there are about 85,000 clones, about 89% of which are singletons. What was sequenced was blood. The receptors were gathered from a woman in her sixties or seventies in good health.

The V call is TRBV5-1, the J call TRBJ1-1; D call uncertain. Per the germline V gene, CDR1 is SGHRS and CDR2 is YFSETQ. V was cut by 7 bases and J by 11 bases, with 21 bases left in between. The CDR3 loop spans 13 amino acids. DNA of the CDR3: TGCGCCAGCGCCCCGAACGGAGTCGGGGAGGCTTTCTTT. As protein: CASAPNGVGEAFF.

This clone was observed once. The chain employs TRBV3-1 (or the pseudogene TRBV3-2) and TRBJ2-3, with TRBD1 matching over 11 bases. Trimming at V came to 1 base and at J to 4 bases, leaving 10 bases not matched to a gene. The CDR3 extends over 18 amino acids. In germline, CDR1 is LGHDT, CDR2 YNNKEL (reference sequence). The CDR3 DNA sequence: TGTGCCAGCAGCCAAGTAAGAAGCGGGACAGGGGGGTCAGATACGCAGTATTTT. This sequence encodes CASSQVRSGTGGSDTQYF.